Here is one T cell receptor beta chain with its context. This sample is part of a study of control samples from healthy donors and cancer patients. Method: immunoSEQ multiplex PCR; TCRdb's copy keeps in-frame clones and lacks some. The sample comprises 120,000 to 150,000 clones, under 90% of which are singletons, and less than 5% rests with the top ten. CDR3 length: 13 residues. V shed 4 bases and J shed 2 bases, with 8 bases lying between them. Germline V gene data show CDR1 as SGHNT and CDR2 as YENEEA. V and J are TRBV11-3 and TRBJ1-2; D remains ambiguous. Sequencing was performed on blood. This clonotype was obtained from a man younger than 45 in good health. The CDR3 is CASSYTANYGYTF. CDR3 DNA: TGTGCCAGCAGCTACACGGCGAACTATGGCTACACCTTC.